A selection of T cell receptor beta chains follows, all from one sample in a study of OX40 agonist ivuxolimab in advanced cancers. This table comes from immunoSEQ multiplex PCR, and its TCRdb copy is limited to in-frame clones, with some not included. The data show over 75,000 clones, just over 90% seen once. The starting material was CD4+ or CD8+ T cells sorted from blood, obtained in a trial of the OX40 agonist ivuxolimab. Receptor source: an adult with an advanced solid tumor such as melanoma, head and neck, liver or kidney cancer. Both conserved end residues are part of each CDR3. Fields, in order: V gene, D gene, J gene, clone size, CDR3 DNA, CDR3 protein. The D gene is left open where the match is weak. Only some rows state a clone size, as once, few, many or a class for expanded clones.

TRBV5-1	TRBD1	TRBJ1-2	NA	TGCGCCAGCAGCTCGGGACAGCAACGGAACTATGGCTACACCTTC	CASSSGQQRNYGYTF
TRBV14	TRBD1	TRBJ2-7	NA	TGTGCCAGCAGCCAAGGTTGGGACAGGTGTGTCTTC	CASSQGWDRCVF
TRBV5-6	NA	TRBJ2-2	NA	TGTGCCAGCAGCTTGGGGGCTACCGGGGAGCTGTTTTTT	CASSLGATGELFF
TRBV6-1	TRBD2	TRBJ2-7	NA	TGTGCCAGCAGCCTTTGGACTAGCGGCTACGAGCAGTACTTC	CASSLWTSGYEQYF
TRBV2	NA	TRBJ1-4	NA	TGTGCCAGCAGACGTGATAACTTGGGAAAACTGTTTTTT	CASRRDNLGKLFF
TRBV7-2	NA	TRBJ2-2	NA	TGTGCCAGCCAGCAGGGAGCTGTCACCGGGGAGCTGTTTTTT	CASQQGAVTGELFF
TRBV27	NA	TRBJ1-1	NA	TGTGCCAGCAGTTTAGGGCCTACGGTTAACACTGAAGCTTTCTTT	CASSLGPTVNTEAFF
TRBV5-8	NA	TRBJ1-1	NA	TGTGCCAGCAGCCCCGACCAGGGAAACACTGAAGCTTTCTTT	CASSPDQGNTEAFF
TRBV7-2	NA	TRBJ1-1	few	TGTGCCAGCAGCCGAGGGACGGGGAACACTGAAGCTTTCTTT	CASSRGTGNTEAFF
TRBV5-6	NA	TRBJ1-3	once	TGTGCCAGCAGCCTAACTGGACGGCGTCACTCTGGAAACACCATATATTTT	CASSLTGRRHSGNTIYF
TRBV10-3	NA	TRBJ2-7	NA	TGTGCCATCAGTGACGGGGTAGCCTACGAGCAGTACTTC	CAISDGVAYEQYF
TRBV19	NA	TRBJ2-6	NA	TGTGCCAGTAGTCCCCTCCCTAACTCTGGGGCCAACGTCCTGACTTTC	CASSPLPNSGANVLTF
TRBV11-3	NA	TRBJ2-2	NA	TGTGCCAGCAGCTTTTCCGGGGACGTCGGGGAGCTGTTTTTT	CASSFSGDVGELFF
TRBV7-2	NA	TRBJ2-7	NA	TGTGCCAGCAGCTTACTCAGGGTGGACGAGCAGTACTTC	CASSLLRVDEQYF
TRBV7-9	NA	TRBJ2-7	NA	TGTGCCAGCAGCCCTAGTGGGGGAAATGAGCAGTACTTC	CASSPSGGNEQYF
TRBV15	TRBD2	TRBJ2-2	NA	TGTGCCACCAGCAGCGGGAGGGGCGGTACCGGGGAGCTGTTTTTT	CATSSGRGGTGELFF
TRBV7-8	NA	TRBJ2-6	NA	TGTGCCAGCAGCTTAGCGCAATGGGGTGTGGGTGCTGGGGCCAACGTCCTGACTTTC	CASSLAQWGVGAGANVLTF
TRBV5-6	TRBD1	TRBJ2-5	NA	TGTGCCACCTGGCGACAGGGACAAGAGACCCAGTACTTC	CATWRQGQETQYF
TRBV19	NA	TRBJ2-7	NA	TGTGCCAGTAGTATAACCTCCGGGTCGGGTTACGAGCAGTACTTC	CASSITSGSGYEQYF
TRBV19	TRBD1	TRBJ2-1	NA	TGTGCCAGTAGAGGGACAGGGGTCAATGAGCAGTTCTTC	CASRGTGVNEQFF
TRBV18	NA	TRBJ2-1	NA	TGTGCCAGCTCACCGTCCAGGGTGGATGAGCAGTTCTTC	CASSPSRVDEQFF
TRBV6-6	TRBD1	TRBJ1-5	NA	TGTGCCAGCAGTCCCTACAGGGGTAATCAGCCCCAGCATTTT	CASSPYRGNQPQHF
TRBV27	TRBD2	TRBJ2-4	NA	TGTGCCAGCAGGACTAGCGGGAGTGCCAAGGGAAACATTCAGTACTTC	CASRTSGSAKGNIQYF
TRBV5-1	NA	TRBJ2-7	NA	TGCGCCAGCAGCTTGGCCGAGCGGTCCTCCGAGCAGTACTTC	CASSLAERSSEQYF
TRBV11-3	TRBD1	TRBJ2-1	once	TGTGCCAGCAGCCAAAGGACAGGGGGCAATGAGCAGTTCTTC	CASSQRTGGNEQFF
TRBV29-1	NA	TRBJ2-3	NA	TGCAGCGCAGACAGAAGCACAGATACGCAGTATTTT	CSADRSTDTQYF
TRBV28	NA	TRBJ1-3	NA	TGTGCCAGCAGTGAACAGCCTCGGGGGGGAAACACCATATATTTT	CASSEQPRGGNTIYF
TRBV4-3	NA	TRBJ2-1	NA	TGCGCCAGCAGCCAAGAGATTCGGAGTAATGAGCAGTTCTTC	CASSQEIRSNEQFF
TRBV11-2	NA	TRBJ2-5	NA	TGTGCCAGCACGGGCGGGGTATTGGGGACCCAGTACTTC	CASTGGVLGTQYF
TRBV27	NA	TRBJ1-1	NA	TGTGCCAGCAGTTTATCGGGCAGGTGGGGGACTGAAGCTTTCTTT	CASSLSGRWGTEAFF
TRBV4-3	TRBD1	TRBJ1-2	NA	TGCGCCAGCAGCCAAGCTTGGACAGGCTCTAACTATGGCTACACCTTC	CASSQAWTGSNYGYTF
TRBV6-6	NA	TRBJ1-1	NA	TGTGCCAGCAGTTACGAGGTCGGCACTGAAGCTTTCTTT	CASSYEVGTEAFF
TRBV9	NA	TRBJ1-2	NA	TGTGCCAGCAGAAGGGAAGGAGCTAACTATGGCTACACCTTC	CASRREGANYGYTF
TRBV7-2	NA	TRBJ2-7	NA	TGTGCCAGCAGCTTAGCGTTTCCTAGCGCCCGTTACGAGCAGTATTTC	CASSLAFPSARYEQYF
TRBV28	TRBD2	TRBJ2-1	NA	TGTGCCAGCAGTTTACTAGCGGGCGTCTACAATGAGCAGTTCTTC	CASSLLAGVYNEQFF
TRBV7-3	TRBD2	TRBJ2-1	once	TGTGCCAGCAGCTGGACTAGCGGGATCAATGAGCAGTTCTTC	CASSWTSGINEQFF
TRBV27	TRBD2	TRBJ2-7	NA	TGTGCCAGCAGCGGGACGACTAGCGGGAGACTCTACGAGCAGTACTTC	CASSGTTSGRLYEQYF
TRBV5-4	TRBD1	TRBJ2-5	NA	TGTGCCAGCAGCTTGGAGGGACAGCCTTACGAGACCCAGTACTTC	CASSLEGQPYETQYF
TRBV11-3	NA	TRBJ2-7	NA	TGTGCCAGCAGCTCCCAGGGTGGGGGGCGATTTCAGTACTTC	CASSSQGGGRFQYF
TRBV19	TRBD1	TRBJ2-1	once	TGTGCCAGTAGTGCAAAGACAGGGCCCTCCTACAATGAGCAGTTCTTC	CASSAKTGPSYNEQFF
TRBV4-3	NA	TRBJ1-4	once	TGCGCCAGCAGCCAAGAGAGGCGACCGAATGAAAAACTGTTTTTT	CASSQERRPNEKLFF
TRBV28	NA	TRBJ2-6	NA	TGTGCCAGCAGCTTCTCTGGGGCCAACGTCCTGACTTTC	CASSFSGANVLTF
TRBV7-2	TRBD2	TRBJ2-1	NA	TGTGCCAGCAGCGCCCTAGCGGGAGAGAACAATGAGCAGTTCTTC	CASSALAGENNEQFF
TRBV29-1	NA	TRBJ2-5	NA	TGCAGCGTTTCAACGACAGGTTCAGGAGAGACCCAGTACTTC	CSVSTTGSGETQYF
TRBV7-2	NA	TRBJ2-3	NA	TGTGCCAGCAGCTTAATAATGTACAGCACAGATACGCAGTATTTT	CASSLIMYSTDTQYF
TRBV21-1	NA	TRBJ2-3	NA	TGTGCCAGCAACGTACTTGGCACAGATACGCAGTATTTT	CASNVLGTDTQYF
TRBV6-5	NA	TRBJ2-2	NA	TGTGCCAGCAAACTGACACTTGGAAACACCGGGGAGCTGTTTTTT	CASKLTLGNTGELFF
TRBV7-2	NA	TRBJ2-4	NA	TGTGCCAGCAGCTTACGCGGAAACATTCAGTACTTC	CASSLRGNIQYF
TRBV10-3	NA	TRBJ1-5	NA	TGTGCCTCCCAGGACGGGGGGGCTCCAGGGAAGCCCCAGCATTTT	CASQDGGAPGKPQHF
TRBV6-5	TRBD1	TRBJ1-3	NA	TGTGCCAGCAGTTACTCTGGGACAGGGGGTGGAAACACCATATATTTT	CASSYSGTGGGNTIYF
TRBV6-5	NA	TRBJ1-3	NA	TGTGCCAGCAGTTATACGGGTTTCTCTGGAAACACCATATATTTT	CASSYTGFSGNTIYF
TRBV7-2	NA	TRBJ1-5	once	TGTGCCAGCAGCCCTAGTGAGGGGGTCGGGCAGCCCCAGCATTTT	CASSPSEGVGQPQHF
TRBV11-2	NA	TRBJ2-2	NA	TGTGCCAGCACGCGGTACACCGGGGAGCTGTTTTTT	CASTRYTGELFF
TRBV7-9	NA	TRBJ2-1	NA	TGTGCCAGCAGCTTAAGGGGCCCGGGACGGGCGGCGGATGAGCAGTTCTTC	CASSLRGPGRAADEQFF
TRBV4-3	NA	TRBJ1-1	NA	TGCGCCAGCAGCCAAGAAGGGCTGGTGGGCACTGAAGCTTTCTTT	CASSQEGLVGTEAFF
TRBV18	TRBD2	TRBJ2-1	NA	TGTGCCAGCTCACAAACTAGCGGGAGCCTCGATGAGCAGTTCTTC	CASSQTSGSLDEQFF
TRBV7-2	TRBD2	TRBJ2-7	NA	TGTGCCAGCGAAGAAGCGGGAGTGAGACACGAGCAGTACTTC	CASEEAGVRHEQYF
TRBV11-3	TRBD2	TRBJ2-7	few	TGTGCCAGCAGCTTGAGTAGCGGGAGCTCCTACGAGCAGTACTTC	CASSLSSGSSYEQYF
TRBV29-1	NA	TRBJ2-1	once	TGCAGCGTTAGCGGATACAATGAGCAGTTCTTC	CSVSGYNEQFF